These 6 T cell receptor beta chains came from one sample sequenced in a study of blood T cell repertoires in COVID-19. The repertoire was sequenced with immunoSEQ multiplex PCR; TCRdb's copy has only in-frame clones and lacks some. The sample has 150,000 or so clones, about 90% seen once; the top ten hold 4%. The sequencing input was PBMCs or T cells enriched from blood (not recorded which). The receptors stem from a woman aged 40 to 50 who had been exposed to COVID-19.

The table lists this clone with a few counts. The gene calls are TRBV7-6 and TRBJ1-2, with D maybe TRBD1 (5 bases). V was cut by 0 bases and J by 6 bases, with 17 bases left in between. The V gene's germline CDR1 is SGHVS and CDR2 FNYEAQ. The CDR3 consists of 16 residues. The CDR3 loop is CASSLALGGGIHGYTF. The CDR3 DNA reads TGTGCCAGCAGCTTAGCGCTGGGGGGAGGGATCCATGGCTACACCTTC.

The chain is built from TRBV5-1 and TRBJ2-5; 9 nucleotides align to TRBD1. The germline gives CDR1 SGHRS, CDR2 YFSETQ. CDR3 size: 15 residues. V gave up 7 bases and J gave up 0 bases; unmatched junction bases: 7. CDR3 sequence: CASGSGTGHQETQYF. CDR3 bases: TGCGCCAGCGGGTCCGGGACAGGGCACCAAGAGACCCAGTACTTC. The whole variable domain, remainder taken from reference TRBV5-1 and TRBJ2-5, is KAGVTQTPRYLIKTRGQQVTLSCSPISGHRSVSWYQQTPGQGLQFLFEYFSETQRNKGNFPGRFSGRQFSNSRSEMNVSTLELGDSALYLCASGSGTGHQETQYFGPGTRLLVL.

The chain couples TRBV9 to TRBJ1-4, with no clear D. V gave up 4 bases and J gave up 7 bases, with 14 bases separating them. The CDR3 spans 14 residues. Germline V gives CDR1 SGDLS, CDR2 YYNGEE. As DNA, the CDR3 is TGTGCCAGCAGCCCCCGCCAGGTGGTTGAAAAACTGTTTTTT. Translation: CASSPRQVVEKLFF.

The chain combines TRBV7-9 with TRBJ2-7; 8 bases align to TRBD1. Trimming took 5 bases from V and 0 from J; bases not matched to a gene: 3. CDR1 is SEHNR and CDR2 is FQNEAQ in the germline V gene (reference sequence). This CDR3 comprises 14 residues. CDR3 amino acids: CASSVGQGSYEQYF. In DNA, the CDR3 is TGTGCCAGCAGCGTAGGACAGGGCTCCTACGAGCAGTACTTC.

The chain recombines TRBV6-5 with TRBJ1-1; D might be TRBD1 (5 bases). Trimming cost V 5 bases and J 5 bases, with 15 bases left between them. Germline CDR1 and CDR2: MNHEY and SVGAGI. This CDR3 spans 14 amino acids. The CDR3 sequence is CASSLSRVGTEAFF. CDR3 coding DNA: TGTGCCAGCAGTCTTTCCAGGGTGGGTACTGAAGCTTTCTTT.

This chain connects TRBV14 to TRBJ2-1, with 9 bases identical to TRBD2. In germline, CDR1 is SGHDN, CDR2 FVKESK. V dropped 3 bases and J dropped 2; count of bases not matched to a gene: 8. The CDR3 spans 17 residues. CDR3 sequence: CASSHLVRGGPYNEQFF. In nucleotides, the CDR3 is TGTGCCAGCAGCCATCTAGTGCGGGGGGGCCCCTACAATGAGCAGTTCTTC.